The clone carrying this TCR beta chain was seen more than once but under ten times. Its antigen is still unknown. The CDR3 loop spans 15 amino acids. CDR1 and CDR2 (germline): DFQATT, SNEGSKA (reference sequence). J was trimmed by 5 bases and V by 3 bases; bases with no gene match: 11. The sorted Tregs were CD4+CD25+CD127-/low cells. Semi-nested PCR with Nested Universal Primer A followed constant-region reverse priming of full-length variable regions. A single record per CDR3 protein comes from TCRdb applying MiXCR to the 5' RACE reads. The sample gives roughly 8,500 distinct CDR3 sequences, 45% to 70% of which show up once; over 5% is in the top ten. Study results and limitations: Tumor Treg TCRs overlapped most with tumor naive CD4+ cells.

The chain recombines TRBV20-1 with TRBJ2-3; 7 bases are shared with TRBD1. What was sequenced was Tregs sorted from a lymph node. The sequence came from a female donor with breast cancer. CDR3 nucleotide sequence: TGCAGTGCTAGCAGCAGGGGGATTTGGGGAGATACGCAGTATTTT. Encoded protein: CSASSRGIWGDTQYF.